Listed here are 8 T cell receptor beta chains from one sample, sequenced in a study of neurological immune-mediated disorders. TCRdb ran MiXCR on the 5' RACE reads and lists one entry per CDR3 protein. The data hold tens of thousands of distinct CDR3 sequences, with more than 2% observed a single time. Sequenced: PBMCs. The receptors come from a middle-aged man with multiple sclerosis.

This clonotype occurred a few times. V is TRBV28 and J is TRBJ2-7; tentative D call: TRBD2 (6 bases). Per the germline V gene, CDR1 is MDHEN and CDR2 is SYDVKM. V lost 6 bases, J lost 0 bases, and 15 bases lay in between. The CDR3 is 15 amino acids. The CDR3 sequence: CASSLRDRVSYEQYF. In nucleotides, the CDR3 is TGTGCCAGCAGCCTGCGGGACCGCGTCTCCTACGAGCAGTACTTC.

A few counts support this clonotype. The CDR3 DNA is TGTGCCAGCACCGTCGACAGGGGGAATACGCAGTATTTT. This translates into CASTVDRGNTQYF. V is TRBV27 and J is TRBJ2-3, with 9 bases aligning to TRBD1. V was pared by 7 bases and J by 7 bases, with 6 bases of the junction left unmatched. CDR1 and CDR2 from the germline V gene are MNHEY and SMNVEV (reference sequence). The CDR3 runs to 13 residues.

This clonotype showed up many times. The V gene is TRBV18, the J gene TRBJ2-2; a possible D gene is TRBD2 (5 bases). The CDR3 consists of 14 residues. V was pared by 2 bases and J by 1 base, with 5 bases between. Germline loops: CDR1 KGHSH, CDR2 LQKENI. CDR3 DNA: TGTGCCAGCTCACCAGGGAGGAACACCGGGGAGCTGTTTTTT. Its translation: CASSPGRNTGELFF.

This clonotype was counted at least ten times. The chain uses TRBV5-5 and TRBJ2-5; perhaps TRBD2 as D (6 bases). V shed 4 bases and J shed 1 base, with 8 bases lying between them. The CDR3 contains 13 residues. Germline V gene lookup returns CDR1 SGHKS and CDR2 YYEKEE (reference sequence). This chain's CDR3 is CASSGGLQETQYF. As DNA, the CDR3 is TGTGCCAGCAGCGGGGGACTCCAAGAGACCCAGTACTTC.

This clonotype occurred many times. The chain recombines TRBV20-1 with TRBJ1-1; tentative D call: TRBD1 (5 bases). Germline V gene sequence: CDR1 DFQATT, CDR2 SNEGSKA (reference sequence). The CDR3 totals 14 residues. V lost 4 bases and J lost 0, with 12 bases in between. CDR3 in amino acids: CSATVGAMNTEAFF. The DNA of the CDR3 is TGCAGTGCTACGGTAGGGGCAATGAACACTGAAGCTTTCTTT.

This clonotype appeared a few times. CDR3 amino acids: CASQQGDLNTGELFF. Written as DNA, the CDR3 is TGTGCCAGCCAACAAGGGGACTTGAACACCGGGGAGCTGTTTTTT. The V and J genes are TRBV12-3 or TRBV12-4 and TRBJ2-2; weak D call: TRBD2 (6 bases). The CDR3 spans 15 residues. The germline V and J ends were trimmed by 8 bases and 1 base, with 14 bases remaining between them.

This clonotype was counted only a few times. This chain links TRBV2 with TRBJ1-2; D is possibly TRBD1 (6 bases). The germline gives CDR1 SNHLY, CDR2 FYNNEI. Trimming cost V 8 bases and J 3 bases, with 13 bases left between them. The CDR3 has 13 amino acids. The CDR3 sequence is CASLFRTDYGYTF. In DNA form, the CDR3 reads TGTGCCAGCTTATTTAGGACAGACTATGGCTACACCTTC.

This clonotype was detected ten times or more. This chain links TRBV5-1 with TRBJ2-1, with a tentative D call TRBD2 (5 bases). Germline V lookup: CDR1 SGHRS, CDR2 YFSETQ. The CDR3 runs 12 residues. V shed 3 bases and J shed 8 bases, with 9 bases lying between them. The CDR3 DNA follows: TGCGCCAGCAGCTCAAGCGGAGATGAGCAGTTCTTC. This encodes CASSSSGDEQFF.